A selection of T cell receptor beta chains follows, all from one sample in a study of vaccination effects on CD4 cells after COVID-19. These TCRs are of unknown antigen specificity. TCRdb's copy holds only in-frame clones and misses some; the assay was immunoSEQ multiplex PCR. This table holds some 68,000 clones, roughly 70% found once. The sequenced sample was CD4+ T cells from PBMCs cultured with HCoV-OC43 spike peptides, obtained before COVID-19 vaccination. These receptors were collected from a human donor who received a COVID-19 vaccine. The CDR3 runs from the conserved cysteine through the conserved F or W. D genes are given only for firm matches. Size is stated for part of the rows, as once, few or many counts, or as a class when the clone is expanded.

D gene | clone size | J gene | V gene | CDR3 protein | CDR3 DNA
TRBD1 | few | TRBJ2-3 | TRBV4-3 | CASSQGQGKSGDTQYF | TGCGCCAGCAGCCAAGGACAGGGTAAGAGTGGAGATACGCAGTATTTT
. | . | TRBJ1-4 | TRBV10-3 | CAISERGEKLFF | TGTGCCATCAGTGAGAGGGGGGAAAAACTGTTTTTT
TRBD2 | . | TRBJ2-5 | TRBV24-1 | CATSDSLTSGETQYF | TGTGCCACCAGTGATTCCTTAACTAGCGGAGAGACCCAGTACTTC
. | . | TRBJ2-2 | TRBV7-8 | CASSPRVLRGATGELFF | TGTGCCAGCAGCCCCCGTGTCCTGCGGGGCGCCACTGGGGAGCTGTTTTTT
TRBD2 | . | TRBJ2-1 | TRBV7-2 | CASSLGLAGVFYEQFF | TGTGCCAGCAGCTTAGGACTAGCGGGGGTTTTTTATGAGCAGTTCTTC
TRBD2 | . | TRBJ2-5 | TRBV18 | CASSGLAAETQYF | TGTGCCAGCTCAGGACTAGCGGCGGAGACCCAGTACTTC
TRBD1 | few | TRBJ1-5 | TRBV19 | CASNTGDWGQPQHF | TGTGCCAGTAACACAGGGGATTGGGGTCAGCCCCAGCATTTT
. | . | TRBJ2-1 | TRBV10-1 | CASSRELAYNEQFF | TGCGCCAGCAGTCGTGAACTAGCCTACAATGAGCAGTTCTTC
. | . | TRBJ2-3 | TRBV7-6 | CASSKSDGSSTDTQYF | TGTGCCAGCAGCAAAAGTGATGGGTCCAGTACAGATACGCAGTATTTT
. | . | TRBJ1-2 | TRBV7-3 | CASSFSRESGYTF | TGTGCCAGCAGCTTCTCCAGGGAAAGTGGCTACACCTTC
TRBD1 | . | TRBJ1-1 | TRBV19 | CASSRGQTMNTEAFF | TGTGCCAGTAGTCGGGGACAGACCATGAACACTGAAGCTTTCTTT
TRBD1 | . | TRBJ1-5 | TRBV3-1/TRBV3-2 | CASSPRRDRDDQPQHF | TGTGCCAGCAGCCCACGAAGGGACAGGGACGATCAGCCCCAGCATTTT
TRBD2 | . | TRBJ2-5 | TRBV6-5 | CASRIAGGQETQYF | TGTGCCAGCAGGATAGCGGGGGGGCAAGAGACCCAGTACTTC
. | few | TRBJ1-6 | TRBV10-3 | CAISDGQVNSPLHF | TGTGCCATCAGTGATGGGCAGGTGAATTCACCCCTCCACTTT
TRBD1 | . | TRBJ2-1 | TRBV19 | CASSWGTGSPEQFF | TGTGCCAGTAGTTGGGGGACAGGGAGCCCTGAGCAGTTCTTC
TRBD1 | . | TRBJ1-1 | TRBV7-2 | CASSLGGQGLGTEAFF | TGTGCCAGCAGCTTAGGGGGACAGGGGCTGGGTACTGAAGCTTTCTTT
TRBD1 | . | TRBJ1-5 | TRBV2 | CASRGDRAEPQHF | TGTGCCAGCAGAGGGGACAGGGCTGAGCCCCAGCATTTT
. | once | TRBJ2-5 | TRBV18 | CASSPSTQQETQYF | TGTGCCAGCTCCCCAAGCACTCAACAAGAGACCCAGTACTTC
. | . | TRBJ1-6 | TRBV7-2 | CASSPKTGDSPLHF | TGTGCCAGCAGCCCGAAGACTGGGGATTCACCCCTCCACTTT
. | . | TRBJ1-1 | TRBV19 | CASSIKGDTEAFF | TGTGCCAGTAGTATTAAGGGGGACACTGAAGCTTTCTTT
. | . | TRBJ2-5 | TRBV3-1/TRBV3-2 | CASSQSETQYF | TGTGCCAGCAGCCAATCCGAGACCCAGTACTTC
TRBD1 | few | TRBJ1-5 | TRBV4-1 | CASSQFSGQGQPQHF | TGCGCCAGCAGCCAATTCAGCGGACAGGGTCAGCCCCAGCATTTT
. | few | TRBJ1-2 | TRBV5-1 | CASSLGQTDYGYTF | TGCGCCAGCAGCTTGGGGCAGACCGACTATGGCTACACCTTC
. | . | TRBJ1-3 | TRBV30 | CAWTKNSGNTIYF | TGTGCCTGGACTAAGAATTCTGGAAACACCATATATTTT
TRBD1 | . | TRBJ1-5 | TRBV19 | CASSPRDSWQPQHF | TGTGCCAGTAGTCCCCGGGACAGTTGGCAGCCCCAGCATTTT
. | . | TRBJ1-5 | TRBV6-2/TRBV6-3 | CASSFLVDQPQHF | TGTGCCAGCAGTTTTTTAGTGGATCAGCCCCAGCATTTT
TRBD1 | once | TRBJ1-2 | TRBV19 | CASSPIGQGGYGYTF | TGTGCCAGTAGTCCTATCGGACAGGGGGGCTATGGCTACACCTTC
TRBD2 | . | TRBJ2-5 | TRBV4-1 | CASSQPGTNQETQYF | TGCGCCAGCAGCCAACCCGGGACTAACCAAGAGACCCAGTACTTC
. | . | TRBJ2-1 | TRBV6-5 | CASTGGRLNEQFF | TGTGCCAGCACAGGGGGGCGGTTGAATGAGCAGTTCTTC
. | few | TRBJ2-1 | TRBV24-1 | CATSDLKGIYQFF | TGTGCCACCAGTGATTTGAAGGGGATCTACCAGTTCTTC